These 15 T cell receptor beta chains were sequenced from one sample in a study of CD4+ T cells in melanoma. Repertoires were generated with immunoSEQ multiplex PCR, while TCRdb's copy carries only in-frame clones and drops some. This table holds about 11,000 clones, roughly two thirds found once. Source material: cells from a culture (not recorded whether cultured in vitro). The receptor set was obtained from a human donor with melanoma.

The chain carries TRBV5-6 and TRBJ1-3; D uncertain. Looked up from germline, CDR1 is SGHDT and CDR2 is YYEEEE. Trimming pared 4 bases from V and 0 bases from J, leaving 11 bases between. The CDR3 length is 15 residues. The CDR3 nucleotides read TGTGCCAGCAGCCTCGGACGGAGCTCTGGAAACACCATATATTTT. Protein product: CASSLGRSSGNTIYF.

The chain is built from TRBV5-5 and TRBJ2-3, with TRBD2 identical over 10 bases. This CDR3 has 16 amino acids. The germline gives CDR1 SGHKS, CDR2 YYEKEE (reference sequence). The V gene end was trimmed by 4 bases and the J gene end by 2 bases; junction bases not matched to a gene: 7. In DNA, the CDR3 is TGTGCCAGCAGCCCACGGACTAGCGGAGACACAGATACGCAGTATTTT. This codes for CASSPRTSGDTDTQYF. Together with reference TRBV5-5 and TRBJ2-3, the CDR3 gives the full variable domain: DAGVTQSPTHLIKTRGQQVTLRCSPISGHKSVSWYQQVLGQGPQFIFQYYEKEERGRGNFPDRFSARQFPNYSSELNVNALLLGDSALYLCASSPRTSGDTDTQYFGPGTRLTVL.

This chain connects TRBV19 to TRBJ1-5; tentatively, D is TRBD1 (6 bases). V lost 7 bases and J lost 2, with 18 bases in between. Germline CDR1 and CDR2: LNHDA and SQIVND (reference sequence). The CDR3 has 16 residues. Written as DNA, the CDR3 is TGTGCCAGTACTAATCAACAGGGAGTAGGCAATCAGCCCCAGCATTTT. Its translation is CASTNQQGVGNQPQHF.

V is TRBV10-1 and J is TRBJ1-5, with 7 bases aligning to TRBD1. Germline values: CDR1 WNHNN, CDR2 SYGVQD (reference sequence). This CDR3 region has 16 residues. The V gene end was trimmed by 0 bases and the J gene end by 2 bases; junction bases not matched to a gene: 4. The CDR3: CASSESGGEGNQPQHF. As DNA, the CDR3 is TGCGCCAGCAGTGAGTCAGGGGGCGAGGGCAATCAGCCCCAGCATTTT.

V is TRBV6-1 and J is TRBJ1-2; possibly TRBD1 for D (6 bases). Germline values: CDR1 MNHNS, CDR2 SASEGT. The V and J ends lost 2 bases and 8 bases respectively, with 21 bases between them. The CDR3 extends over 16 amino acids. The CDR3 reads CASSESRTALRGGYTF. DNA for the CDR3: TGTGCCAGCAGTGAATCGCGGACAGCTCTCAGGGGCGGCTACACCTTC.

V is TRBV2 and J is TRBJ2-3; 8 bases line up with TRBD1. With V trimmed by 7 bases and J by 8 bases, 8 bases remained unmatched. CDR1 is SNHLY, CDR2 FYNNEI, per germline. The CDR3 runs 13 residues. The CDR3 nucleotides read TGTGCCAGCAAGAGAACAACAGGGGGTACGCAGTATTTT. The encoded protein is CASKRTTGGTQYF.

The gene calls are TRBV30 and TRBJ2-2; the D gene is possibly TRBD1 (6 bases). The CDR3 consists of 14 residues. V lost 2 bases and J lost 6, with 13 bases in between. CDR1 is GTSNPN and CDR2 is SVGIG in the germline V gene (reference sequence). The CDR3 loop reads CAWSSGADAGELFF. The DNA of the CDR3 is TGTGCCTGGAGTTCAGGGGCCGACGCCGGGGAGCTGTTTTTT. The full variable domain, rest sourced from reference TRBV30 and TRBJ2-2, is SQTIHQWPATLVQPVGSPLSLECTVEGTSNPNLYWYRQAAGRGLQLLFYSVGIGQISSEVPQNLSASRPQDRQFILSSKKLLLSDSGFYLCAWSSGADAGELFFGEGSRLTVL.

The chain combines TRBV18 with TRBJ2-6; the match to TRBD1 covers 7 bases. The germline V gene encodes CDR1 KGHSH and CDR2 LQKENI. CDR3 size: 17 residues. The V and J ends lost 2 bases and 0 bases, in that order; junction bases with no gene match: 4. CDR3 nucleotides: TGTGCCAGCTCACCATTCGGGACAGTCTCTGGGGCCAACGTCCTGACTTTC. Translating gives CASSPFGTVSGANVLTF.

The chain has TRBV9 and TRBJ2-5, with unresolved D. Germline-derived CDR1 and CDR2 are SGDLS and YYNGEE. V dropped 1 base and J dropped 2 bases, with 15 bases sitting between them. This CDR3 spans 16 amino acids. This CDR3 is CASSVTGQFGQETQYF. The CDR3 DNA follows: TGTGCCAGCAGCGTAACCGGGCAATTCGGGCAAGAGACCCAGTACTTC.

By share, this clone counts as medium-sized (0.01 to 0.1%). The CDR3 DNA reads as TGTGCCAGCAAGGTCTTGGGGGCAGCCGGGGAGCTGTTTTTT. Translating gives CASKVLGAAGELFF. The chain is built from TRBV2 and TRBJ2-2, with a tentative D call TRBD1 (6 bases). This CDR3 has 14 residues. The germline V and J ends were trimmed by 7 bases and 6 bases, with 15 bases remaining between them. Germline CDR1 reads SNHLY; CDR2 reads FYNNEI.

By sample fraction, this clone is medium-sized. This chain links TRBV19 with TRBJ1-5; D not resolved. Germline V CDR1 and CDR2: LNHDA, SQIVND (reference sequence). V gave up 3 bases and J gave up 15 bases, with 18 bases separating them. There are 13 residues in the CDR3. The CDR3 spells CASSIKETLSRHF. In DNA form, the CDR3 reads TGTGCCAGTAGTATTAAAGAAACCTTATCTCGGCATTTT.

CDR3 in DNA: TGTGCCAGCAGCTTCAACCCCTCGGATAATGAGCAGTTCTTC. It is translated as CASSFNPSDNEQFF. This chain links TRBV7-2 with TRBJ2-1; D call uncertain. V lost 3 bases and J lost 7, with 13 bases in between. This CDR3 has 14 residues. Germline lookup yields CDR1 SGHTA and CDR2 FQGNSA.

This chain connects TRBV5-5 to TRBJ1-2, with TRBD1 as a possible D gene (5 bases). Germline CDR1 and CDR2: SGHKS and YYEKEE (reference sequence). V gave up 4 bases and J gave up 0 bases, with 22 bases separating them. The CDR3 has 18 amino acids. The CDR3 region is CASSVKNLGGNSNYGYTF. The CDR3 DNA follows: TGTGCCAGCAGCGTAAAAAATCTCGGGGGAAACTCTAACTATGGCTACACCTTC. Using reference TRBV5-5 and TRBJ1-2 for the parts outside the CDR3, the full variable domain is DAGVTQSPTHLIKTRGQQVTLRCSPISGHKSVSWYQQVLGQGPQFIFQYYEKEERGRGNFPDRFSARQFPNYSSELNVNALLLGDSALYLCASSVKNLGGNSNYGYTFGSGTRLTVV.

V is TRBV11-2 and J is TRBJ2-7, with no clear D. This CDR3 contains 14 residues. Germline CDR1 SGHAT, CDR2 FQNNGV. Trimming shortened V by 2 bases and J by 2 bases, and 10 bases separated the two germline ends. As DNA, the CDR3 is TGTGCCAGCAGCTTAACGACGCCAACCTACGAGCAGTACTTC. Translated: CASSLTTPTYEQYF.

Within the sample, this clone is medium-sized. V usage is TRBV7-9 and J usage is TRBJ1-6, with D perhaps matching TRBD1 (5 bases). V was clipped by 1 base and J by 6 bases, with 10 bases between them. Germline V lookup: CDR1 SEHNR, CDR2 FQNEAQ (reference sequence). The CDR3 is 15 amino acids. The CDR3 is CASSLGGARNSPLHF. The CDR3 region has the DNA TGTGCCAGCAGCTTAGGGGGCGCCCGTAATTCACCCCTCCACTTT.